This T cell receptor (beta chain) is from a study of cytomegalovirus exposure and HLA in healthy donors. General study points: Most likely, a cluster of highly shared sequence variants arose as a sequencing artifact. Cytomegalovirus association was listed for approximately 150 TCR beta chains.

PCR was performed using 60 Vbeta and 13 Jbeta primers. Using immunoSEQ multiplex PCR, the repertoire was profiled, and TCRdb retains in-frame clones only, with some absent. This table has roughly 200,000 clones, around 80% appearing once. The CDR3 totals 13 residues. In germline, CDR1 is KGHSH, CDR2 LQKENI. V lost 3 bases and J 4 bases, leaving 7 bases between the germline ends. With respect to this clone: Its antigen is unidentified.

The gene calls are TRBV18 and TRBJ1-5; D unclear. Input material: PBMCs. The TCR was taken from a woman under 40 in good health and CMV-seropositive. The CDR3 here is CASSPQNNQPQHF. DNA of the CDR3: TGTGCCAGCTCACCGCAGAATAATCAGCCCCAGCATTTT.